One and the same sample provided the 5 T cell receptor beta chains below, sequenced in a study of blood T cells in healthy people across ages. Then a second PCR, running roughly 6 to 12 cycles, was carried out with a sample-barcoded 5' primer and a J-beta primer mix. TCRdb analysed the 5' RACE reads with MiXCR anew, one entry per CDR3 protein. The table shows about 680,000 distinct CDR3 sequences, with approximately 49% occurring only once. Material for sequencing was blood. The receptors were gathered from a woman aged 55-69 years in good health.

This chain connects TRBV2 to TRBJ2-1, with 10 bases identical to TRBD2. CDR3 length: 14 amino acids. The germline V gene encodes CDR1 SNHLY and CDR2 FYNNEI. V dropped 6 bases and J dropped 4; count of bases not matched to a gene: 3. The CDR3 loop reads CASSGLAEYNEQFF. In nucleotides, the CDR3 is TGTGCCAGCAGCGGACTAGCGGAATACAATGAGCAGTTCTTC.

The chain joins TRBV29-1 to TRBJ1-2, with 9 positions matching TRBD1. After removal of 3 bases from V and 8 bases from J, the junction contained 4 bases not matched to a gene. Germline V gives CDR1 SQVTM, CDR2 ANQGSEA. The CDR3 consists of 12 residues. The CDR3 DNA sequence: TGCAGCGTTGAGACAGGGGGGTTCGGCTACACCTTC. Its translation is CSVETGGFGYTF.

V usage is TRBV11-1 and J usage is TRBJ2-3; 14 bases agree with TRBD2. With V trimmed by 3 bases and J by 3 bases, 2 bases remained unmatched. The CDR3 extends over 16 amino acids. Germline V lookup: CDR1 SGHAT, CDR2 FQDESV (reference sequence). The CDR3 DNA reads TGTGCCAGCAGCTTCCGGACTAGCGGGAGGACAGATACGCAGTATTTT. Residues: CASSFRTSGRTDTQYF.

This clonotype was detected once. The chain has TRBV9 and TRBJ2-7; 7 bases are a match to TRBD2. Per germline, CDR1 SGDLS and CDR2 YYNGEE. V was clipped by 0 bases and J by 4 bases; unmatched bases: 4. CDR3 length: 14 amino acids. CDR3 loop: CASSVDPSGYEQYF. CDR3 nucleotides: TGTGCCAGCAGCGTAGATCCTAGCGGTTACGAGCAGTACTTC. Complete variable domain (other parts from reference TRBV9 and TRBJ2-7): DSGVTQTPKHLITATGQRVTLRCSPRSGDLSVYWYQQSLDQGLQFLIQYYNGEERAKGNILERFSAQQFPDLHSELNLSSLELGDSALYFCASSVDPSGYEQYFGPGTRLTVT.

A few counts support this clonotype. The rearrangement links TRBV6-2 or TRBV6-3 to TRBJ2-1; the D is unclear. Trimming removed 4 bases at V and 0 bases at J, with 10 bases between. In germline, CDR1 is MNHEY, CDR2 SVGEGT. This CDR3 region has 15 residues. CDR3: CASSLSSSSYNEQFF. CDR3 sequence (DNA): TGTGCCAGCAGTTTATCAAGTAGCTCCTACAATGAGCAGTTCTTC.